The source of this TCR beta chain is a study of cytomegalovirus exposure and HLA in healthy donors. Across the study: A prior study identified 90 million to 120 million unique TCR beta sequences from about 180 million T cells.

Healthy bone marrow donors made up the donor group. Overall study results and limits: Researchers counted about 150 TCR beta chains as cytomegalovirus-associated. Cytomegalovirus status was reportedly diagnosed by the classifier with high sensitivity and specificity.

PCR involved 60 Vbeta and 13 Jbeta primers. This table comes from immunoSEQ multiplex PCR, and its TCRdb copy is limited to in-frame clones, with some not included. The data hold 110,000 to 150,000 clones, with roughly 86% observed a single time. With respect to this clone: Antigen: not known.

Per the germline V gene, CDR1 is SGHTA and CDR2 is FQGTGA. The CDR3 runs to 13 residues. V was trimmed by 4 bases and J by 3 bases, leaving 7 bases between them. The J gene is TRBJ1-3, the V gene TRBV7-3, with D hard to call. Sequenced material: PBMCs. This TCR was sampled from a young man in good health and CMV-seropositive. CDR3 sequence reads: CASSSAVGNTIYF. Here the CDR3 DNA reads TGTGCCAGCAGCTCCGCAGTTGGAAACACCATATATTTT.